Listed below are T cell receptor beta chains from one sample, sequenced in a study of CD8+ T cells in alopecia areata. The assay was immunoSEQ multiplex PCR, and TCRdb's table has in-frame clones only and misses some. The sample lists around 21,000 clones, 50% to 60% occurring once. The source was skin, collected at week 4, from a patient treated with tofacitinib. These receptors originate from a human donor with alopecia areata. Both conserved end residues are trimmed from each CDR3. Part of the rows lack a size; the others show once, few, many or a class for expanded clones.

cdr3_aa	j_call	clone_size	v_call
ASSQTENSNQPQH	TRBJ1-5	-	TRBV28
ASGLKGLYCPNSPLH	TRBJ1-6	-	TRBV27
ASSLFGTSDTQY	TRBJ2-3	-	TRBV27
ASSRNSNNEQF	TRBJ2-1	-	TRBV7-2
ASSIGLAEYNEQF	TRBJ2-1	-	TRBV7-3
ASSSGLTNYGYT	TRBJ1-2	-	TRBV7-2
ASSFPGQGVWPQH	TRBJ1-5	-	TRBV7-2
ASSLRTRHEQY	TRBJ2-7	few	TRBV7-2
ASSLRGTSRETQY	TRBJ2-5	-	TRBV7-3
ASSPVGRGEQF	TRBJ2-1	-	TRBV4-3
ASSFFGGTDTQY	TRBJ2-3	-	TRBV27
AIRSRDRDYEQY	TRBJ2-7	-	TRBV10-3
ASSQAPVTDTQY	TRBJ2-3	-	TRBV4-1
ASSLLREAF	TRBJ1-1	-	TRBV7-9
AIRATADSPKRANVLT	TRBJ2-6	few	TRBV10-3
ASSEQGSNEKLF	TRBJ1-4	-	TRBV6-1
AISDLGKGVYEQY	TRBJ2-7	few	TRBV10-3
ASSTGNTGELF	TRBJ2-2	-	TRBV11-2
ASSVLAGGRSYEQY	TRBJ2-7	-	TRBV5-4
ASSLVGTGRAMNTEAF	TRBJ1-1	-	TRBV7-6
ASSLGGRSEQY	TRBJ2-7	-	TRBV7-2
ASSLGPIRDKPNQPQH	TRBJ1-5	-	TRBV7-7
ASSELSGARRDYGYT	TRBJ1-2	-	TRBV2
ASSAITGSGANVLT	TRBJ2-6	once	TRBV6-1